This is a list of T cell receptor beta chains from one sample in a study of spatial heterogeneity in lung cancer. TCRdb ran MiXCR on the 5' RACE reads and lists one entry per CDR3 protein. The sample yields some 120,000 distinct CDR3 sequences, less than 15% seen once. The sequenced sample was PBMCs, obtained at follow-up. The source of these receptors is a male donor with early-stage non-small cell lung cancer. CDR3s include the opening cysteine and the closing phenylalanine or tryptophan. D genes are given only for firm matches. Not all rows give a size; the values are once, few, many and, for expanded clones, a class.

j_call clone_size v_call d_call cdr3_nt cdr3_aa
TRBJ2-7 . TRBV11-3 . TGTGCCAGCAGCTTTCCGGCTCGAGCGGGCTCCTACGAGCAGTACTTC CASSFPARAGSYEQYF
TRBJ2-3 . TRBV4-2 TRBD2 TGTGCCAGCAGCCAAGATGTAGCGGGGGGGCGAGATACGCAGTATTTT CASSQDVAGGRDTQYF
TRBJ2-1 many TRBV24-1 . TGTGCCACCAGTGGTCAGAATGAGCAGTTCTTC CATSGQNEQFF
TRBJ1-6 few TRBV27 . TGTGCCAGCAGTTTGGCCCACTACGGGGGGAGCTCCTATAATTCACCCCTCCACTTT CASSLAHYGGSSYNSPLHF
TRBJ2-1 many TRBV4-2 . TGTGCCAGCAGCCAAGAGGAGGGCCCTTATGAGCAGTTCTTC CASSQEEGPYEQFF
TRBJ2-1 few TRBV3-1 TRBD2 TGTGCCAGCAGCCAGGGGGGGACTAGCGGGGCCTACAATGAGCAGTTCTTC CASSQGGTSGAYNEQFF
TRBJ2-2 . TRBV7-8 . TGTGCCAGCAGCTTAGTATGGAGCAAGAACACCGGGGAGCTGTTTTTT CASSLVWSKNTGELFF
TRBJ1-5 many TRBV28 TRBD1 TGTGCCAGTTCTTTCGGACAGGGGATAGGCAATCAGCCCCAGCATTTT CASSFGQGIGNQPQHF
TRBJ1-3 . TRBV7-8 . TGTGCCAGCAGGGCGGACAGAATCTCTGGAAACACCATATATTTT CASRADRISGNTIYF
TRBJ2-7 many TRBV27 . TGTGCCAGCAGCTATACAGGGTTTGGCGAGCAGTACTTC CASSYTGFGEQYF
TRBJ1-1 . TRBV6-5 TRBD1 TGTGCCAGCAGTTACGTAGGGGGCGGCACTGAAGCTTTCTTT CASSYVGGGTEAFF
TRBJ2-7 many TRBV4-3 TRBD1 TGCGCCAGCAGCCAAATTTGGGGGACAGCGGACTTGTACTTC CASSQIWGTADLYF
TRBJ2-2 few TRBV27 . TGTGCCAGCAGTTTTTTCGGGGAGCTGTTTTTT CASSFFGELFF
TRBJ2-1 . TRBV28 . TGTGCCAGCAGTTGGGGCGGGCCACCCTACAATGAGCAGTTCTTC CASSWGGPPYNEQFF
TRBJ1-4 . TRBV19 . TGTGCCAGTACTTCCGGCCGGAGAAATGAAAAACTGTTTTTT CASTSGRRNEKLFF
TRBJ1-6 few TRBV7-2 TRBD1 TGTGCCAGCAGCACAACAAGCGGGACAGCTTTTTCACCCCTCCACTTT CASSTTSGTAFSPLHF
TRBJ1-1 many TRBV28 . TGTGCCAGCAGTCTGCGACGGAACACTGAAGCTTTCTTT CASSLRRNTEAFF
TRBJ1-5 many TRBV6-1 TRBD1 TGTGCCAGCAGCCCCGGGACAGGAGGGAATCAGCCCCAGCATTTT CASSPGTGGNQPQHF
TRBJ1-5 few TRBV4-2 . TGTGCCAGCAGCCAAGATACATATCAGCCCCAGCATTTT CASSQDTYQPQHF
TRBJ2-5 many TRBV6-5 . TGTGCCAGCAGTTACTCAGACACCCCGAAGGCCCAGTACTTC CASSYSDTPKAQYF
TRBJ1-5 few TRBV1 . TGCACCAGCAGCCAAGATCTAGAGGACAGGGAGGGCAATCAGCCCCAGCATTTT CTSSQDLEDREGNQPQHF
TRBJ2-5 few TRBV5-1 . TGCGCCAGCAGCTCCGTAGCGAGTGAGGAGACCCAGTACTTC CASSSVASEETQYF
TRBJ1-1 . TRBV7-9 . TGTGCCAGCAGCTACGGTGGAGGCGGTTACACTGAAGCTTTCTTT CASSYGGGGYTEAFF
TRBJ2-1 . TRBV12-3/TRBV12-4 . TGTGCCAGCAGTGCGGCTAACTACAATGAGCAGTTCTTC CASSAANYNEQFF
TRBJ2-1 few TRBV19 TRBD2 TGTGCCAGTAGTATAGACCCTACTAGCGGGGGGATCATCGAGCAGTTCTTC CASSIDPTSGGIIEQFF
TRBJ2-7 few TRBV20-1 . TGCAGTGCTAGAACAGGGAGCTCCTACGAGCAGTACTTC CSARTGSSYEQYF
TRBJ2-2 few TRBV5-1 . TGCGCCAGCAGGCTTTCGGCCGGGGAGCTGTTTTTT CASRLSAGELFF
TRBJ2-7 few TRBV20-1 TRBD2 TGCAGTGCTAGAGCTCTCGGGGGGGAGCCCTACGAGCAGTACTTC CSARALGGEPYEQYF
TRBJ2-1 many TRBV3-1 TRBD2 TGTGCCAGCAGCCAAACCCCACCGGGACTAGCGGCTCCAAGCTCCTACAATGAGCAGTTCTTC CASSQTPPGLAAPSSYNEQFF
TRBJ2-1 few TRBV28 . TGTGCCAGCAGTGCCTCCCTACACAATGAGCAGTTCTTC CASSASLHNEQFF
TRBJ2-2 many TRBV29-1 TRBD1 TGCAGCGTCGGACAGGGGCCATACACCGGGGAGCTGTTTTTT CSVGQGPYTGELFF
TRBJ1-1 many TRBV6-2/TRBV6-3 . TGTGCCAGCAGACCAACTTCGAGTCAGCGAAACACTGAAGCTTTCTTT CASRPTSSQRNTEAFF
TRBJ2-3 many TRBV28 . TGTGCCAGCAGTTGGAAGATATCAGATACGCAGTATTTT CASSWKISDTQYF
TRBJ2-7 . TRBV6-2/TRBV6-3 TRBD1 TGTGCCAGCAGAAGACAGGGAAGCTCCTACGAGCAGTACTTC CASRRQGSSYEQYF
TRBJ2-5 . TRBV12-3/TRBV12-4 . TGTGCCAGCAGCTTAATGAAGACCCAGTACTTC CASSLMKTQYF
TRBJ2-3 . TRBV10-3 TRBD2 TGTGCCATCGGCGGGGGGGCTGTAGATACGCAGTATTTT CAIGGGAVDTQYF
TRBJ2-3 few TRBV4-3 TRBD2 TGCGCCAGCAGCCAGGGGTTAGCGGGTTCCACAGATACGCAGTATTTT CASSQGLAGSTDTQYF
TRBJ2-7 many TRBV9 TRBD2 TGTGCCAGCAGCGGATGGGAGGGGAGCTACGAGCAGTACTTC CASSGWEGSYEQYF
TRBJ1-3 medium-sized TRBV7-2 TRBD1 TGTGCCAGCAGCTTCGGACAGGGGTCAGGTGGAAACACCATATATTTT CASSFGQGSGGNTIYF
TRBJ2-7 few TRBV10-3 . TGTGCCATCAGGGGGGACCTGGGCTACGAGCAGTACTTC CAIRGDLGYEQYF
TRBJ2-7 few TRBV20-1 . TGCAGTGCTAGAGATGGGGGATTAAGGGAGCAGTACTTC CSARDGGLREQYF
TRBJ1-2 many TRBV20-1 . TGCAGTGCCACAGATTATGGCTACACCTTC CSATDYGYTF
TRBJ2-7 . TRBV20-1 TRBD1 TGCAGTGCTCCCAAACAGGGGTCTTCCTACGAGCAGTACTTC CSAPKQGSSYEQYF
TRBJ1-6 many TRBV12-3/TRBV12-4 . TGTGCCAGCAGTTCTACCTCGTATTCACCCCTCCACTTT CASSSTSYSPLHF
TRBJ2-1 once TRBV7-9 . TGTGCCAGCAGCTTACTCCTTCAGGGTGAGCAGTTCTTC CASSLLLQGEQFF
TRBJ2-5 . TRBV6-6 . TGTGCCAGCAGACCCCCGGGACCCCAAGAGACCCAGTACTTC CASRPPGPQETQYF